The 21 T cell receptor beta chains below come from one sample, sequenced in a study of technical replicates of blood from several donors. Libraries were prepared by immunoSEQ multiplex PCR; TCRdb keeps only in-frame clonotypes and omits some of them. The sample gives about 66,000 clones, 85% to 90% of which show up once; 4% to 5% is in the top ten. Sequencing was carried out using PBMCs. The receptors come from a human donor in good health. Some clones in this sample may be carry-over from other donors' samples.

The rearrangement links TRBV7-2 to TRBJ1-2, with D possibly matching TRBD1 (6 bases). The CDR3 spans 14 residues. Germline V gene data show CDR1 as SGHTA and CDR2 as FQGNSA. V lost 2 bases, J lost 6 bases, and 13 bases lay in between. Here the CDR3 reads CASSLPRGRDGYTF. The CDR3 DNA is TGTGCCAGCAGCTTACCCAGGGGCCGTGATGGCTACACCTTC.

This chain uses TRBV19 with TRBJ1-1, with 8 bases identical to TRBD1. This CDR3 region has 13 residues. Germline-derived CDR1 and CDR2 are LNHDA and SQIVND (reference sequence). The V gene end was trimmed by 6 bases and the J gene end by 1 base; junction bases not matched to a gene: 1. Here the CDR3 DNA reads TGTGCCAGTAGCGACAGGGGGAACACTGAAGCTTTCTTT. Amino acid sequence: CASSDRGNTEAFF.

The genes are TRBV7-2 and TRBJ2-1, with D perhaps matching TRBD2 (5 bases). The CDR3 covers 13 residues. V was trimmed by 2 bases and J by 6 bases, leaving 8 bases between them. Germline V gene data show CDR1 as SGHTA and CDR2 as FQGNSA. The CDR3 here is CASSLSGGNEQFF. The CDR3 nucleotides read TGTGCCAGCAGCTTATCCGGAGGCAATGAGCAGTTCTTC.

J is TRBJ2-3 and V is TRBV13, with no clear D. The V gene's germline CDR1 is PRHDT and CDR2 FYEKMQ (reference sequence). Trimming shortened V by 1 base and J by 5 bases, and 7 bases separated the two germline ends. The CDR3 consists of 13 residues. Here the CDR3 DNA reads TGTGCCAGCAGCTTAGTCGGCGGAGATACGCAGTATTTT. Translated, it gives CASSLVGGDTQYF.

This clone was counted a single time. The V and J genes are TRBV7-9 and TRBJ2-7; 10 bases are shared with TRBD2. The V and J ends lost 2 bases and 7 bases, in that order; junction bases with no gene match: 5. This CDR3 is 14 amino acids long. The germline V gene has CDR1 SEHNR and CDR2 FQNEAQ (reference sequence). CDR3 nucleotide sequence: TGTGCCAGCAGCTTACCTTTGACTAGCGGGGAGCAGTACTTC. This translates into CASSLPLTSGEQYF. Filled out from reference TRBV7-9 and TRBJ2-7, the complete variable domain reads DTGVSQNPRHKITKRGQNVTFRCDPISEHNRLYWYRQTLGQGPEFLTYFQNEAQLEKSRLLSDRFSAERPKGSFSTLEIQRTEQGDSAMYLCASSLPLTSGEQYFGPGTRLTVT.

The chain couples TRBV2 to TRBJ1-2; 8 positions agree with TRBD1. The CDR3 length is 15 residues. With V trimmed by 6 bases and J by 0 bases, 6 bases remained unmatched. Germline V lookup: CDR1 SNHLY, CDR2 FYNNEI. The CDR3 sequence: CASSRDRGTNYGYTF. In DNA, the CDR3 is TGTGCCAGCAGCCGAGACAGGGGCACTAACTATGGCTACACCTTC.

V usage is TRBV5-1 and J usage is TRBJ1-2, with 8 bases that match TRBD1. V was pared by 3 bases and J by 7 bases, with 5 bases of the junction left unmatched. CDR1 SGHRS and CDR2 YFSETQ come from the germline V gene. The CDR3 has 13 amino acids. The CDR3 sequence: CASSSTGESGYTF. The CDR3 bases are TGCGCCAGCAGCTCGACAGGGGAGAGTGGCTACACCTTC.

The genes are TRBV13 and TRBJ1-1, with a possible D match to TRBD1 (5 bases). CDR1 PRHDT and CDR2 FYEKMQ come from the germline V gene (reference sequence). The CDR3 contains 13 residues. V was pared by 5 bases and J by 7 bases, with 14 bases between. CDR3 amino acids: CASSLGGVSEAFF. Here the CDR3 DNA reads TGTGCCAGCAGCCTTGGGGGGGTCAGTGAAGCTTTCTTT.

The chain combines TRBV2 with TRBJ2-1, with 7 nucleotides matching TRBD2. The CDR3 runs 15 residues. Germline values: CDR1 SNHLY, CDR2 FYNNEI. With V trimmed by 7 bases and J by 1 base, 7 bases remained unmatched. CDR3 sequence reads: CASKERGLSYNEQFF. CDR3 DNA sequence: TGTGCCAGCAAAGAGCGGGGCCTGTCCTACAATGAGCAGTTCTTC.

V and J are TRBV7-8 and TRBJ2-2; 9 bases align to TRBD2. The CDR3 contains 17 residues. Germline assignment: CDR1 SGHVS and CDR2 FQNEAQ. J gave up 5 bases and V 0 bases, and 7 bases lay outside the gene matches. The CDR3 DNA reads as TGTGCCAGCAGCTTAGCGGGCGGGGGGGCGAGGACCGGGGAGCTGTTTTTT. Protein product: CASSLAGGGARTGELFF.

This clone has a single count. The genes are TRBV5-6 and TRBJ2-7; 7 nucleotides align to TRBD1. The CDR3 is made up of 14 amino acids. CDR1 is SGHDT and CDR2 is YYEEEE in the germline V gene. V shed 0 bases, J shed 2 bases, and the junction held 2 bases outside the gene matches. For the CDR3, the DNA is TGTGCCAGCAGCTTGGTCAGGGGGACCTACGAGCAGTACTTC. Translating it yields CASSLVRGTYEQYF.

V gene TRBV5-1 combines with J gene TRBJ2-3; possible D gene TRBD1, 8 bases. The CDR3 covers 14 residues. V lost 4 bases to trimming and J lost 6 bases, with 15 bases between them. The V gene's germline CDR1 is SGHRS and CDR2 YFSETQ. The CDR3 bases are TGCGCCAGCAGCCTGAACAGGGGGGGGGATACGCAGTATTTT. Translating gives CASSLNRGGDTQYF.

This sequence joins TRBV5-4 and TRBJ2-7, with a tentative D call TRBD2 (6 bases). V lost 3 bases and J 3 bases, leaving 16 bases between the germline ends. The CDR3 spans 15 residues. Per the germline V gene, CDR1 is SGHNT and CDR2 is YYREEE (reference sequence). CDR3 DNA sequence: TGTGCCAGCAGCTCGGTTGGAGGGGCTAACTACGAGCAGTACTTC. Translation: CASSSVGGANYEQYF. Variable domain in full (rest from reference TRBV5-4 and TRBJ2-7): ETGVTQSPTHLIKTRGQQVTLRCSSQSGHNTVSWYQQALGQGPQFIFQYYREEENGRGNFPPRFSGLQFPNYSSELNVNALELDDSALYLCASSSVGGANYEQYFGPGTRLTVT.

V gene TRBV7-9 combines with J gene TRBJ2-4; 11 bases agree with TRBD2. V was clipped by 0 bases and J by 16 bases; unmatched bases: 5. CDR3 length equals 13 residues. Per the germline V gene, CDR1 is SEHNR and CDR2 is FQNEAQ (reference sequence). The CDR3 nucleotides are TGTGCCAGCAGCTTAGCGGGGACTAGCGGAAGATACTTC. It is translated as CASSLAGTSGRYF.

The gene calls are TRBV19 and TRBJ1-3; D not resolved. There are 17 residues in the CDR3. Germline lookup yields CDR1 LNHDA and CDR2 SQIVND (reference sequence). With 4 bases removed from V and 0 bases from J, the gap between germline ends came to 16 bases. CDR3 sequence: CASSNLPTQNSGNTIYF. The CDR3 nucleotides read TGTGCCAGTAGTAACCTTCCCACACAAAACTCTGGAAACACCATATATTTT.

This chain joins TRBV27 and TRBJ2-7, with 9 bases that match TRBD1. This CDR3 region has 14 residues. Germline trimming cut 5 bases from V and 2 bases from J; bases unmatched to any gene: 4. In germline, CDR1 is MNHEY, CDR2 SMNVEV (reference sequence). CDR3 in DNA: TGTGCCAGCAGTACGGGACAGGGACCCTACGAGCAGTACTTC. Its translation: CASSTGQGPYEQYF.

The V gene is TRBV15, the J gene TRBJ1-1; no reliable D call. The V end was cut by 5 bases, the J end by 6 bases, with 19 bases between. This CDR3 spans 15 amino acids. The germline gives CDR1 LNHNV, CDR2 YYDKDF (reference sequence). The CDR3: CATSGEPRSVAEAFF. In DNA form, the CDR3 reads TGTGCCACCAGCGGGGAGCCCAGGAGCGTCGCTGAAGCTTTCTTT.

The V call is TRBV5-1, the J call TRBJ2-7; 12 bases agree with TRBD2. CDR3 length: 14 amino acids. J gave up 3 bases and V 7 bases, and 5 bases lay outside the gene matches. Germline CDR1 is SGHRS and CDR2 is YFSETQ. CDR3: CASGQTSGGYEQYF. As DNA, the CDR3 is TGCGCCAGCGGTCAGACTAGCGGGGGCTACGAGCAGTACTTC.

V is TRBV19 and J is TRBJ1-2; 7 nucleotides agree with TRBD1. Germline trimming cut 3 bases from V and 4 bases from J; bases unmatched to any gene: 8. The CDR3 sequence is 15 residues long. Germline assignment: CDR1 LNHDA and CDR2 SQIVND (reference sequence). CDR3 nucleotide sequence: TGTGCCAGTAGTATCGCAGGGGGGACGCCCTATGGCTACACCTTC. It specifies CASSIAGGTPYGYTF.

V is TRBV5-6 and J is TRBJ1-3; maybe TRBD1 (5 bases). Germline CDR1 and CDR2: SGHDT and YYEEEE. V was pared by 1 base and J by 0 bases, with 14 bases between. The CDR3 is 17 residues long. CDR3 in DNA: TGTGCCAGCAGCTTGCGACAGATCAGCTTCTCTGGAAACACCATATATTTT. Its translation is CASSLRQISFSGNTIYF.

The chain recombines TRBV5-6 with TRBJ1-2; the match to TRBD1 covers 11 bases. CDR1 and CDR2 from the germline V gene are SGHDT and YYEEEE. The CDR3 totals 17 residues. V trimming: 0 bases; J trimming: 7 bases; junction bases outside the gene matches: 11. CDR3 in amino acids: CASSLVAGTGGTSGYTF. For the CDR3, the DNA is TGTGCCAGCAGCTTGGTGGCGGGGACAGGGGGAACGAGTGGCTACACCTTC. The full variable domain, completed using reference TRBV5-6 and TRBJ1-2, is DAGVTQSPTHLIKTRGQQVTLRCSPKSGHDTVSWYQQALGQGPQFIFQYYEEEERQRGNFPDRFSGHQFPNYSSELNVNALLLGDSALYLCASSLVAGTGGTSGYTFGSGTRLTVV.